This entry lists 20 T cell receptor beta chains sequenced from one sample in a study of control samples from healthy donors and cancer patients. The method was immunoSEQ multiplex PCR; TCRdb's version includes in-frame clones alone and lacks a portion of them. The table lists some 65,000 clones, roughly 82% of them singletons. The sample consisted of PBMCs. The receptor source for this set is a woman between 50 and 59 years old with lung cancer.

This clone was seen a single time. The V gene is TRBV6-6, the J gene TRBJ1-5; TRBD1 agrees at 9 bases. The CDR3 is made up of 14 amino acids. The J segment lost 2 bases and the V segment lost 6 bases, leaving 2 bases of the junction unmatched. Germline CDR1 reads MNHNY; CDR2 reads SVGAGI (reference sequence). CDR3 sequence reads: CASSRDRGNQPQHF. DNA of the CDR3: TGTGCCAGCAGCCGGGACAGGGGCAATCAGCCCCAGCATTTT.

V and J are TRBV9 and TRBJ1-1; D gene unclear. V gave up 6 bases and J gave up 1 base, with 10 bases separating them. CDR3 length equals 13 residues. From germline, CDR1 is SGDLS and CDR2 YYNGEE. DNA of the CDR3: TGTGCCAGCACCAGGACGGCGAACACTGAAGCTTTCTTT. It is translated as CASTRTANTEAFF.

V gene TRBV7-2 combines with J gene TRBJ1-2; D not resolved. This CDR3 is built from 11 residues. Germline V gives CDR1 SGHTA, CDR2 FQGNSA. V shed 3 bases and J shed 8 bases, with 7 bases lying between them. The chain's CDR3 is CASSFMRGYTF. CDR3 in DNA: TGTGCCAGCAGCTTTATGAGAGGCTACACCTTC.

The rearrangement links TRBV28 to TRBJ1-1; maybe TRBD1 (5 bases). The CDR3 covers 14 residues. Germline V gene data show CDR1 as MDHEN and CDR2 as SYDVKM. The V and J ends lost 6 bases and 4 bases respectively, with 15 bases between them. CDR3 nucleotide sequence: TGTGCCAGCAGACCGGGGGAGAGGAGCACTGAAGCTTTCTTT. It encodes CASRPGERSTEAFF.

The chain combines TRBV3-1 (or the pseudogene TRBV3-2) with TRBJ2-2, with unresolved D. V was shortened by 1 base and J by 0 bases, with 12 bases between the two germline ends. Per germline, CDR1 LGHDT and CDR2 YNNKEL (reference sequence). The length of the CDR3 is 17 residues. The CDR3 loop reads CASSQVSGRTNTGELFF. CDR3 nucleotides: TGTGCCAGCAGCCAAGTCTCTGGCCGGACGAACACCGGGGAGCTGTTTTTT.

This rearrangement joins TRBV11-2 to TRBJ2-2; D is perhaps TRBD1 (6 bases). Germline CDR1 is SGHAT and CDR2 is FQNNGV. Trimming shortened V by 3 bases and J by 6 bases, and 17 bases separated the two germline ends. The CDR3 runs to 16 residues. The CDR3 region is CASSFGQLNRAGELFF. CDR3 bases: TGTGCCAGCAGCTTCGGACAGTTAAATCGGGCCGGGGAGCTGTTTTTT.

The gene calls are TRBV6-6 and TRBJ2-7; D possibly corresponds to TRBD2 (5 bases). CDR3 length: 14 residues. Trimming cost V 2 bases and J 0 bases, with 8 bases left between them. Germline V lookup: CDR1 MNHNY, CDR2 SVGAGI (reference sequence). In DNA form, the CDR3 reads TGTGCCAGCAGTTACGAGGGCCTCTCCTACGAGCAGTACTTC. Translation: CASSYEGLSYEQYF.

This sequence joins TRBV27 and TRBJ1-2; D is perhaps TRBD1 (6 bases). Trimming left V 2 bases short and J 2 bases short, with 6 bases between. Germline loops: CDR1 MNHEY, CDR2 SMNVEV (reference sequence). The CDR3 spans 13 residues. DNA of the CDR3: TGTGCCAGCAGTTTACAGGGGAACTATGGCTACACCTTC. As protein: CASSLQGNYGYTF.

The chain carries TRBV11-2 and TRBJ2-2; 12 bases match TRBD2. This CDR3 has 17 residues. The germline gives CDR1 SGHAT, CDR2 FQNNGV. Trimming removed 3 bases from V and 4 bases from J; junction bases left unmatched: 6. The CDR3 loop reads CASSFLTSGGSTGELFF. DNA for the CDR3: TGTGCCAGCAGCTTCCTAACTAGCGGGGGGTCCACCGGGGAGCTGTTTTTT.

The V and J genes are TRBV3-1 (or the pseudogene TRBV3-2) and TRBJ1-2, with D tentatively TRBD1 (5 bases). The ends were cut back, 0 bases at V and 8 bases at J, with 7 bases in the middle. CDR1 is LGHDT and CDR2 is YNNKEL in the germline V gene (reference sequence). CDR3 length equals 12 residues. CDR3 DNA sequence: TGTGCCAGCAGCCAAGATGGGGGAGGCTACACCTTC. Its translation: CASSQDGGGYTF.

This sequence joins TRBV2 and TRBJ2-2; D ambiguous. The V gene's germline CDR1 is SNHLY and CDR2 FYNNEI. The length of the CDR3 is 14 residues. V lost 3 bases to trimming and J lost 1 base, with 6 bases between them. The CDR3 reads CASSDRLNTGELFF. The CDR3 bases are TGTGCCAGCAGTGACAGGCTGAACACCGGGGAGCTGTTTTTT.

This clone was seen a few times. The V call is TRBV18, the J call TRBJ1-1; no definite D call. V was clipped by 3 bases and J by 1 base, with 12 bases between them. CDR3 length: 15 residues. The germline CDR1 and CDR2 sequences are KGHSH and LQKENI. This chain's CDR3 is CASSPLKGQNTEAFF. CDR3 nucleotide sequence: TGTGCCAGCTCACCCCTGAAGGGCCAGAACACTGAAGCTTTCTTT. Looking up the rest from reference TRBV18 and TRBJ1-1 gives the full variable domain: NAGVMQNPRHLVRRRGQEARLRCSPMKGHSHVYWYRQLPEEGLKFMVYLQKENIIDESGMPKERFSAEFPKEGPSILRIQQVVRGDSAAYFCASSPLKGQNTEAFFGQGTRLTVV.

The chain employs TRBV14 and TRBJ2-7; no reliable D call. The germline V gene has CDR1 SGHDN and CDR2 FVKESK. The CDR3 has 14 amino acids. With 1 base removed from V and 2 bases from J, the gap between germline ends came to 9 bases. Here the CDR3 DNA reads TGTGCCAGCAGCCAAGGTCATTTCCCCTACGAGCAGTACTTC. Its translation: CASSQGHFPYEQYF.

This chain links TRBV19 with TRBJ1-1, with D perhaps matching TRBD1 (6 bases). V was clipped by 3 bases and J by 1 base, with 15 bases between them. The CDR3 totals 16 residues. Germline V lookup: CDR1 LNHDA, CDR2 SQIVND (reference sequence). CDR3 residues: CASSIRTGRWNTEAFF. As DNA, the CDR3 is TGTGCCAGTAGTATTCGTACAGGGAGATGGAACACTGAAGCTTTCTTT.

V usage is TRBV21-1 and J usage is TRBJ2-5; the table's D call TRBD1 went unverified against the DNA. TRBV21-1 is listed as a pseudogene. This CDR3 has 20 amino acids. This chain's CDR3 is CASSKVLSGTAHKIKETQYF. The CDR3 DNA sequence: TGTGCCAGCAGCAAAGTCCTGTCCGGGACAGCTCACAAAATAAAAGAGACCCAGTACTTC.

This rearrangement joins TRBV7-2 to TRBJ2-7, with D perhaps TRBD2 (6 bases). CDR1 SGHTA and CDR2 FQGNSA come from the germline V gene. The CDR3 totals 13 residues. Between the trimmed V and J ends, which lost 3 bases and 1 base, there was a span of 7 bases. The DNA of the CDR3 is TGTGCCAGCAGCTTGCGGGGATCCTACGAGCAGTACTTC. It specifies CASSLRGSYEQYF.

This chain connects TRBV18 to TRBJ1-1, with 7 nucleotides matching TRBD1. The V gene's germline CDR1 is KGHSH and CDR2 LQKENI. J lost 5 bases, V lost 1 base, and 13 bases had no gene match. The CDR3 runs 17 residues. The CDR3, as DNA: TGTGCCAGCTCACCACTTCCTATTGGGAGGGGGCAGACTGAAGCTTTCTTT. Translated: CASSPLPIGRGQTEAFF.

This chain uses TRBV7-2 with TRBJ2-7; 11 bases align to TRBD2. With V trimmed by 6 bases and J by 3 bases, 4 bases remained unmatched. This CDR3 is built from 14 residues. The germline V gene encodes CDR1 SGHTA and CDR2 FQGNSA. CDR3: CASRTTSGGYEQYF. The DNA of the CDR3 is TGTGCCAGCAGAACCACTAGCGGGGGCTACGAGCAGTACTTC.

The chain is built from TRBV20-1 and TRBJ1-4; TRBD1 aligns across 7 bases. This CDR3 has 13 residues. The V gene end was trimmed by 3 bases and the J gene end by 8 bases; junction bases not matched to a gene: 6. CDR1 and CDR2 (germline): DFQATT, SNEGSKA (reference sequence). CDR3: CSASLQGVEKLFF. In DNA form, the CDR3 reads TGCAGTGCTAGTCTTCAGGGGGTGGAAAAACTGTTTTTT.

The chain has TRBV28 and TRBJ2-7, with 8 bases lining up with TRBD2. This CDR3 is built from 16 residues. Germline-derived CDR1 and CDR2 are MDHEN and SYDVKM. Trimming removed 7 bases from V and 3 bases from J; junction bases left unmatched: 14. The CDR3 sequence is CASKNGRALIYYEQYF. The CDR3 nucleotides are TGTGCCAGCAAGAACGGGAGGGCCCTCATCTACTACGAGCAGTACTTC.